What follows are 30 T cell receptor beta chains derived from one specimen sequenced in a study of T-cell reconstitution after alpha-beta-depleted transplantation in children. Preparing the TCRbeta library involved the use of unique molecular identifiers. MiXCR, applied by TCRdb to the PCR reads, yields one record per CDR3 protein. The data hold about 1,000,000 distinct CDR3 sequences, with 25% to 35% observed a single time. Sequenced here: PBMCs, mostly from graft donor cells, sampled 360 days after TCRalphabeta/CD19-depleted stem cell transplant. The source of these receptors is a boy in the first two years of life who had a stem cell transplant for SCID, so the T cells may come from the graft donor.

This clonotype was seen a few times. This rearrangement joins TRBV14 to TRBJ1-1; D remains unclear. V lost 1 base and J lost 5, with 23 bases in between. The CDR3 spans 18 residues. The germline V gene has CDR1 SGHDN and CDR2 FVKESK. The CDR3 loop is CASSQGSVFWGKKTEAFF. CDR3 in DNA: TGTGCCAGCAGCCAAGGGTCGGTTTTTTGGGGAAAGAAGACTGAAGCTTTCTTT. The full variable domain, in which reference TRBV14 and TRBJ1-1 provide the parts outside the CDR3, is EAGVTQFPSHSVIEKGQTVTLRCDPISGHDNLYWYRRVMGKEIKFLLHFVKESKQDESGMPNNRFLAERTGGTYSTLKVQPAELEDSGVYFCASSQGSVFWGKKTEAFFGQGTRLTVV.

This clonotype was observed a handful of times. The chain carries TRBV11-2 and TRBJ2-4; D not resolved. This CDR3 is 12 amino acids long. With 10 bases removed from V and 6 bases from J, the gap between germline ends came to 13 bases. The germline CDR1 and CDR2 sequences are SGHAT and FQNNGV. The CDR3 here is CATITLTNIQYF. The CDR3 bases are TGTGCCACAATAACCCTGACAAACATTCAGTACTTC.

The CDR3 protein is CASSSTGGFVHEQYF. In nucleotides, the CDR3 is TGTGCCAGCAGTTCGACAGGGGGCTTTGTCCACGAGCAGTACTTC. The chain couples TRBV12-3 or TRBV12-4 to TRBJ2-7, with TRBD1 matching 10 bases. The junction had 8 bases not matched to a gene; V was cut back by 4 bases and J by 5 bases. The CDR3 contains 15 residues.

This chain connects TRBV29-1 to TRBJ2-3; tentatively, D is TRBD2 (6 bases). CDR3 size: 14 residues. V was pared by 6 bases and J by 1 base, with 14 bases between. Germline V lookup: CDR1 SQVTM, CDR2 ANQGSEA. This chain's CDR3 is CSVWGVSGTDTQYF. CDR3 DNA sequence: TGCAGCGTCTGGGGGGTGAGCGGCACAGATACGCAGTATTTT.

This clonotype was detected a few times. V gene TRBV9 combines with J gene TRBJ2-5, with D unclear. Germline V lookup: CDR1 SGDLS, CDR2 YYNGEE. This CDR3 comprises 14 residues. The V and J ends lost 0 bases and 5 bases respectively, with 11 bases between them. CDR3 amino acids: CASSVGWVGETQYF. CDR3 DNA sequence: TGTGCCAGCAGCGTAGGATGGGTAGGGGAGACCCAGTACTTC.

The chain uses TRBV6-1 and TRBJ2-7; perhaps TRBD1 as D (5 bases). With 6 bases removed from V and 5 bases from J, the gap between germline ends came to 14 bases. Germline V gene sequence: CDR1 MNHNS, CDR2 SASEGT. The CDR3 length is 13 residues. The CDR3 DNA is TGTGCCAGCAGGGCGGAGACAGCCCACGAGCAGTACTTC. Translated: CASRAETAHEQYF.

The rearrangement links TRBV3-1 to TRBJ2-7, with a possible D match to TRBD2 (5 bases). V was trimmed by 6 bases and J by 2 bases, leaving 11 bases between them. From germline, CDR1 is LGHDT and CDR2 YNNKEL (reference sequence). This CDR3 is 13 amino acids long. The CDR3 here is CASRDGLTYEQYF. The DNA for the CDR3 is TGTGCCAGCAGGGACGGACTTACCTACGAGCAGTACTTC.

This clonotype was observed a handful of times. Relative to the germline gene, one junction end is altered; a read error may explain this. The rearrangement joins TRBV20-1 to TRBJ2-1; weak D call: TRBD1 (5 bases). Germline CDR1 is DFQATT and CDR2 is SNEGSKA (reference sequence). This CDR3 has 10 residues. CDR3 region: CSAMKWGQTF. The CDR3 DNA sequence: TGCAGTGCTATGAAATGGGGCCAAACCTTC.

This clonotype was counted a few times. The chain recombines TRBV5-1 with TRBJ1-2; weak D call: TRBD1 (6 bases). This CDR3 has 14 amino acids. Between the trimmed V and J ends, which lost 0 bases and 4 bases, there was a span of 10 bases. The germline V gene has CDR1 SGHRS and CDR2 YFSETQ. The CDR3 nucleotides are TGCGCCAGCAGCTTGGAGCAGGGGAGCTATGGCTACACCTTC. Protein sequence: CASSLEQGSYGYTF. Complete variable domain (other parts from reference TRBV5-1 and TRBJ1-2): KAGVTQTPRYLIKTRGQQVTLSCSPISGHRSVSWYQQTPGQGLQFLFEYFSETQRNKGNFPGRFSGRQFSNSRSEMNVSTLELGDSALYLCASSLEQGSYGYTFGSGTRLTVV.

The gene calls are TRBV28 and TRBJ2-1; no clear D. V lost 5 bases and J lost 2, with 16 bases in between. Germline lookup yields CDR1 MDHEN and CDR2 SYDVKM. This CDR3 spans 16 amino acids. The CDR3 is CASSLVWGEAYNEQFF. The DNA for the CDR3 is TGTGCCAGCAGTCTCGTCTGGGGTGAGGCCTACAATGAGCAGTTCTTC.

The rearrangement uses TRBV6-5 and TRBJ2-1; 10 bases agree with TRBD1. CDR1 and CDR2 (germline): MNHEY, SVGAGI. The CDR3 totals 16 residues. Trimming took 0 bases from V and 8 from J; bases not matched to a gene: 7. CDR3 residues: CASSYSGTGVPDEQFF. In DNA, the CDR3 is TGTGCCAGCAGTTACTCGGGGACAGGGGTTCCCGATGAGCAGTTCTTC.

This clonotype turned up a few times. This chain links TRBV10-2 with TRBJ1-5; possible D gene TRBD1, 6 bases. Germline lookup yields CDR1 WSHSY and CDR2 SAAADI. Trimming pared 10 bases from V and 2 bases from J, leaving 15 bases between. There are 14 residues in the CDR3. CDR3: CATKGDLGNQPQHF. The CDR3 nucleotides are TGCGCCACGAAGGGGGATTTGGGCAATCAGCCCCAGCATTTT.

The chain uses TRBV20-1 and TRBJ2-1; either TRBD1 or TRBD2 may fit D (6 bases each). V dropped 5 bases and J dropped 4 bases, with 18 bases sitting between them. CDR1 is DFQATT, CDR2 SNEGSKA, per germline (reference sequence). The CDR3 is 15 residues long. As DNA, the CDR3 is TGCAGTGCTGGGATCTTAGGGGGGATGTACAATGAGCAGTTCTTC. Its translation is CSAGILGGMYNEQFF.

This chain's CDR3 is CASSYSTGTDLYNEQFF. The CDR3 region has the DNA TGTGCCAGCAGTTACTCGACGGGGACAGATCTTTACAATGAGCAGTTCTTC. The chain combines TRBV6-5 with TRBJ2-1; 7 bases agree with TRBD1. Per the germline V gene, CDR1 is MNHEY and CDR2 is SVGAGI. Unmatched junction bases numbered 9, after V lost 0 bases and J lost 4 bases. The CDR3 sequence is 17 residues long.

The CDR3: CATRGQIGPDTQYF. The CDR3 DNA reads TGTGCCACCCGCGGCCAGATAGGCCCAGATACGCAGTATTTT. The chain recombines TRBV15 with TRBJ2-3; D uncertain. V was cut by 8 bases and J by 4 bases, with 16 bases left in between. The CDR3 is made up of 14 amino acids. Germline-derived CDR1 and CDR2 are LNHNV and YYDKDF (reference sequence). Looking up the rest from reference TRBV15 and TRBJ2-3 gives the full variable domain: DAMVIQNPRYQVTQFGKPVTLSCSQTLNHNVMYWYQQKSSQAPKLLFHYYDKDFNNEADTPDNFQSRRPNTSFCFLDIRSPGLGDTAMYLCATRGQIGPDTQYFGPGTRLTVL.

For the CDR3, the DNA is TGTGCCAGCAGTTACTCGATCGGGGGTCGAGAGACCCAGTACTTC. It codes for CASSYSIGGRETQYF. The rearrangement uses TRBV6-2 or TRBV6-3 and TRBJ2-5; D is perhaps TRBD2 (6 bases). Germline V gene data show CDR1 as MNHEY and CDR2 as SVGEGT. This CDR3 spans 15 amino acids. The germline V and J ends were trimmed by 0 bases and 4 bases, with 12 bases remaining between them.

The chain uses TRBV5-1 and TRBJ2-5; 9 nucleotides line up with TRBD1. CDR1 is SGHRS, CDR2 YFSETQ, per germline. This CDR3 comprises 12 residues. The chain's CDR3 is CAQQDRGETQYF. The DNA for the CDR3 is TGCGCTCAACAGGACAGGGGAGAGACCCAGTACTTC.

This clonotype turned up a few times. The chain recombines TRBV5-6 with TRBJ2-7; possibly TRBD1 for D (6 bases). Germline CDR1 reads SGHDT; CDR2 reads YYEEEE. This CDR3 spans 14 amino acids. Trimming removed 4 bases at V and 2 bases at J, with 13 bases between. CDR3 sequence reads: CASSPTGLAYEQYF. The CDR3 nucleotides read TGTGCCAGCAGCCCGACAGGCCTGGCCTACGAGCAGTACTTC.

In the case of this clonotype: Given a much more abundant clone one base away, this may be a read error. CDR3 sequence: CASSLAGTTDMQYF. The CDR3 DNA is TGTGCCAGCAGCTTAGCAGGGACCACAGATATGCAGTATTTT. V is TRBV11-3 and J is TRBJ2-3; D is tentatively TRBD1 or TRBD2 (5 bases each). This CDR3 has 14 residues. Germline V gene lookup returns CDR1 SGHNT and CDR2 YENEEA.

The chain links TRBV6-5 to TRBJ1-6; D is undetermined. V was cut by 4 bases and J by 6 bases, with 10 bases left in between. The CDR3 consists of 14 residues. The germline V gene encodes CDR1 MNHEY and CDR2 SVGAGI. The chain's CDR3 is CASSLTAINSPLHF. The CDR3 coding sequence is TGTGCCAGCAGTTTAACAGCGATTAATTCACCCCTCCACTTT.

In nucleotides, the CDR3 is TGTGCCAGCAGCCCGGGCCCGGAGGGGTACACTGAAGCTTTCTTT. Its translation is CASSPGPEGYTEAFF. This sequence joins TRBV4-2 and TRBJ1-1, with D perhaps matching TRBD1 (5 bases). The length of the CDR3 is 15 residues. V was clipped by 4 bases and J by 3 bases, with 15 bases between them. Germline CDR1 is LGHNA and CDR2 is YNFKEQ.

This clonotype turned up a few times. The gene calls are TRBV12-3 or TRBV12-4 and TRBJ2-7; possibly TRBD1 for D (6 bases). V was shortened by 8 bases and J by 7 bases, with 18 bases between the two germline ends. This CDR3 is 13 amino acids long. This CDR3 is CASGRQAYGEQYF. The CDR3 coding sequence is TGTGCCAGCGGAAGACAGGCTTATGGTGAGCAGTACTTC.

The sample holds a few counts of this clonotype. The chain couples TRBV7-2 to TRBJ1-6; a weak D match, TRBD1 (5 bases). The CDR3 consists of 14 residues. V shed 3 bases and J shed 10 bases, with 13 bases lying between them. Germline loops: CDR1 SGHTA, CDR2 FQGNSA. CDR3 bases: TGTGCCAGCAGCTTTAGCCAGGGCCCCTCACCCCTCCACTTT. This codes for CASSFSQGPSPLHF.

This clonotype came up many times. V usage is TRBV10-3 and J usage is TRBJ1-1, with D possibly matching TRBD1 (5 bases). CDR1 and CDR2 (germline): ENHRY, SYGVKD. The CDR3 has 12 residues. V lost 6 bases, J lost 6 bases, and 11 bases lay in between. CDR3 region: CAIRDWDAEAFF. The DNA of the CDR3 is TGTGCCATCAGGGACTGGGACGCTGAAGCTTTCTTT.

V is TRBV9 and J is TRBJ2-2, with 7 positions matching TRBD2. With V trimmed by 4 bases and J by 5 bases, 8 bases remained unmatched. The CDR3 consists of 15 residues. The germline V gene has CDR1 SGDLS and CDR2 YYNGEE. DNA of the CDR3: TGTGCCAGCAGCCCCCGGTCGGGAGGAACCGGGGAGCTGTTTTTT. The encoded protein is CASSPRSGGTGELFF. Full variable domain (outside the CDR3, taken from reference TRBV9 and TRBJ2-2): DSGVTQTPKHLITATGQRVTLRCSPRSGDLSVYWYQQSLDQGLQFLIQYYNGEERAKGNILERFSAQQFPDLHSELNLSSLELGDSALYFCASSPRSGGTGELFFGEGSRLTVL.

The V and J genes are TRBV29-1 and TRBJ2-7; no clear D gene. Trimming cost V 5 bases and J 4 bases, with 12 bases left between them. Germline assignment: CDR1 SQVTM and CDR2 ANQGSEA. CDR3 length: 12 amino acids. CDR3 sequence: CSVLTELYEQYF. CDR3 sequence (DNA): TGCAGCGTTTTAACAGAGCTTTACGAGCAGTACTTC.

V is TRBV9 and J is TRBJ2-2; perhaps TRBD1 as D (5 bases). V lost 0 bases, J lost 4 bases, and 13 bases lay in between. The CDR3 is made up of 16 amino acids. CDR1 is SGDLS, CDR2 YYNGEE, per germline. In DNA form, the CDR3 reads TGTGCCAGCAGCGTAGTCTTAGCTCAGGGCACCGGGGAGCTGTTTTTT. As protein: CASSVVLAQGTGELFF.

The rearrangement joins TRBV4-1 to TRBJ1-2, with no clear D. Trimming shortened V by 3 bases and J by 2 bases, and 7 bases separated the two germline ends. The CDR3 runs to 13 residues. Germline V gene lookup returns CDR1 MGHRA and CDR2 YSYEKL. The CDR3 region is CASSHTPNYGYTF. CDR3 coding DNA: TGCGCCAGCAGCCATACACCGAACTATGGCTACACCTTC.

This clonotype appeared a few times. The J gene is TRBJ1-4, the V gene TRBV5-1; D remains ambiguous. This CDR3 has 15 amino acids. Trimming pared 1 base from V and 4 bases from J, leaving 11 bases between. Germline values: CDR1 SGHRS, CDR2 YFSETQ. CDR3 loop: CASSLYSGDNEKLFF. The CDR3 DNA reads as TGCGCCAGCAGCTTGTACAGCGGGGATAATGAAAAACTGTTTTTT.

This clonotype was observed a handful of times. This chain uses TRBV6-5 with TRBJ1-2, with 8 bases fitting TRBD1. Unmatched junction bases numbered 4, after V lost 10 bases and J lost 3 bases. This CDR3 comprises 12 residues. Germline V gene data show CDR1 as MNHEY and CDR2 as SVGAGI. This chain's CDR3 is CATDRGYYGYTF. CDR3 bases: TGTGCCACAGACAGGGGATACTATGGCTACACCTTC.